This T cell receptor beta chain was identified in a study of T cell repertoires in cytomegalovirus infection. Study information: Epitope selection comprised recently identified HLA-C-restricted CMV epitopes and well-studied HLA-B-restricted CMV epitopes. It was the public TCR beta signatures that indicated both CMV infection and matching HLA type. Findings and limits, study-wide: Cumulative frequency (of public TCR beta family members) identified carriers of CMV plus the relevant HLA. HLA-C-restricted TCR beta clonotypes specific for CMV led the ex vivo response.

TCRdb analysed the reads with MiXCR anew, one entry per CDR3 protein. This sample has about 700,000 distinct CDR3 sequences, with around a third found just once. The CDR3 extends over 14 amino acids. The V segment lost 2 bases and the J segment 4 bases; nucleotides outside the gene matches: 4. The germline gives CDR1 MNHEY, CDR2 SVGEGT. With respect to this clonotype: The antigen remains undetermined.

This chain joins TRBV6-2 or TRBV6-3 and TRBJ2-5; TRBD1 matches at 7 bases. The TCR sequence derives from a human donor in good health (CMV status not recorded). Some clones in this sample may be carry-over from other donors' samples. The sequences come from cultured PBMCs, collected from culture after CMV antigen stimulation. CDR3 protein: CASSYGGQPETQYF. The CDR3 nucleotides read TGTGCCAGCAGTTACGGGGGACAGCCAGAGACCCAGTACTTC.